This T cell receptor (beta chain) was sequenced for a study of T cell responses to AZD1222 COVID-19 vaccine. Sequencing used immunoSEQ multiplex PCR; TCRdb keeps in-frame clones, though not all of them. The sample includes about 150,000 clones, 90% of them seen just once. The V gene's germline CDR1 is SQVTM and CDR2 ANQGSEA. With 6 bases clipped from V and 1 base from J, the junction kept 7 bases outside the gene matches. The CDR3 length is 15 residues. The receptor was isolated from an adult who received the AZD1222 COVID-19 vaccine. This sequence joins TRBV29-1 and TRBJ2-1; TRBD2 aligns across 9 bases. This sample comprised peripheral blood, obtained 28 days after the second AZD1222 dose. The CDR3 DNA reads TGCAGCGTACGGTTAGCGGGAGTATCCTACAATGAGCAGTTCTTC. It yields the protein CSVRLAGVSYNEQFF.